This entry lists 11 T cell receptor beta chains sequenced from one sample in a study of T-cell memory formation after mild COVID-19. TCRdb processed the 5' RACE reads anew with MiXCR; each CDR3 protein has one entry. The repertoire holds fewer than 450,000 distinct CDR3 sequences, approximately 24% seen once, with 8.8% in the top ten. Sequenced sample: PBMCs or a T cell subset sorted from them (not recorded which). The receptors were gathered from an adult woman who had mild COVID-19 (a few samples of this study predate the infection). Cell type and time point are not known.

This clonotype has more than one count but fewer than ten. The chain carries TRBV9 and TRBJ2-2; D remains ambiguous. The germline V gene encodes CDR1 SGDLS and CDR2 YYNGEE. V lost 2 bases and J 3 bases, leaving 5 bases between the germline ends. This CDR3 region has 13 residues. Here the CDR3 reads CASSVLDTGELFF. The DNA of the CDR3 is TGTGCCAGCAGCGTTCTTGACACCGGGGAGCTGTTTTTT.

This clonotype has just a few counts. The chain couples TRBV3-1 to TRBJ1-2, with D unresolved. This CDR3 region has 13 residues. CDR1 LGHDT and CDR2 YNNKEL come from the germline V gene (reference sequence). The V and J ends lost 3 bases and 6 bases respectively, with 11 bases between them. CDR3: CASSQASFDGYTF. In nucleotides, the CDR3 is TGTGCCAGCAGCCAGGCCAGCTTTGATGGCTACACCTTC. Together with reference TRBV3-1 and TRBJ1-2, the CDR3 gives the full variable domain: DTAVSQTPKYLVTQMGNDKSIKCEQNLGHDTMYWYKQDSKKFLKIMFSYNNKELIINETVPNRFSPKSPDKAHLNLHINSLELGDSAVYFCASSQASFDGYTFGSGTRLTVV.

This clonotype appeared a few times. This CDR3 reads CSVVVSVETQYF. In DNA form, the CDR3 reads TGCAGCGTTGTAGTTAGCGTTGAGACCCAGTACTTC. The rearrangement links TRBV29-1 to TRBJ2-5; perhaps TRBD2 as D (5 bases). V lost 4 bases, J lost 5 bases, and 11 bases lay in between. From germline, CDR1 is SQVTM and CDR2 ANQGSEA. The CDR3 length is 12 residues.

The V and J genes are TRBV20-1 and TRBJ1-1, with 9 positions matching TRBD1. The trim removed 5 bases at V and 4 bases at J, leaving 8 bases unmatched. Per germline, CDR1 DFQATT and CDR2 SNEGSKA (reference sequence). The CDR3 is made up of 14 amino acids. This chain's CDR3 is CSALGQGMGTEAFF. In DNA, the CDR3 is TGCAGTGCTCTTGGACAGGGGATGGGCACTGAAGCTTTCTTT.

V gene TRBV24-1 combines with J gene TRBJ2-1, with 14 nucleotides matching TRBD2. The CDR3 length is 17 residues. J lost 10 bases, V lost 3 bases, and 10 bases had no gene match. Germline V gives CDR1 KGHDR, CDR2 SFDVKD. CDR3 DNA: TGTGCCACCAGTGATGCCGGACTAGCGGGAGGCCGGTGGGAGCAGTTCTTC. The encoded protein is CATSDAGLAGGRWEQFF.

This clonotype was counted between two and nine times. CDR3 in amino acids: CSADPGLQDTEAFF. In DNA, the CDR3 is TGCAGTGCAGACCCCGGGCTCCAGGACACTGAAGCTTTCTTT. The chain employs TRBV20-1 and TRBJ1-1; the D is unclear. Trimming left V 6 bases short and J 3 bases short, with 17 bases between. The V gene's germline CDR1 is DFQATT and CDR2 SNEGSKA (reference sequence). The CDR3 has 14 amino acids.

V is TRBV3-1 and J is TRBJ1-1; D is unclear. The V gene lost 1 base and the J gene lost 3 bases, with 6 bases spanning the gap. Germline-derived CDR1 and CDR2 are LGHDT and YNNKEL (reference sequence). This CDR3 contains 13 residues. The CDR3 here is CASSQGIDTEAFF. For the CDR3, the DNA is TGTGCCAGCAGCCAAGGTATTGACACTGAAGCTTTCTTT. The variable domain in full, with the rest retrieved from reference TRBV3-1 and TRBJ1-1, is DTAVSQTPKYLVTQMGNDKSIKCEQNLGHDTMYWYKQDSKKFLKIMFSYNNKELIINETVPNRFSPKSPDKAHLNLHINSLELGDSAVYFCASSQGIDTEAFFGQGTRLTVV.

This sequence joins TRBV5-4 and TRBJ2-7, with TRBD2 as a possible D gene (7 bases). Trimming shortened V by 5 bases and J by 6 bases, and 15 bases separated the two germline ends. Germline CDR1 and CDR2: SGHNT and YYREEE (reference sequence). The CDR3 covers 13 residues. The CDR3 region has the DNA TGTGCCAGCAGGGTGGCGGGGGCGGCCGAGCAGTACTTC. Protein product: CASRVAGAAEQYF.

This clonotype was counted a few times. This chain links TRBV7-6 with TRBJ2-2, with TRBD1 identical over 10 bases. Trimming cost V 4 bases and J 4 bases; bases outside gene matches: 12. Germline V CDR1 and CDR2: SGHVS, FNYEAQ. CDR3 length: 18 amino acids. CDR3 in amino acids: CASSSPTPGQGSTGELFF. The CDR3, as DNA: TGTGCCAGCAGCTCTCCCACTCCGGGACAGGGGAGCACCGGGGAGCTGTTTTTT.

The chain links TRBV7-2 to TRBJ2-1; D is perhaps TRBD2 (5 bases). This CDR3 contains 15 residues. The V gene's germline CDR1 is SGHTA and CDR2 FQGNSA. V lost 4 bases and J lost 0, with 10 bases in between. CDR3 in DNA: TGTGCCAGCAGCTCCTACGGGGACTCCTACAATGAGCAGTTCTTC. It codes for CASSSYGDSYNEQFF.

This clonotype was seen a few times. The chain uses TRBV5-5 and TRBJ1-2; 7 bases are shared with TRBD1. Germline CDR1 SGHKS, CDR2 YYEKEE (reference sequence). The CDR3 spans 15 residues. After removal of 5 bases from V and 6 bases from J, the junction contained 13 bases not matched to a gene. The CDR3 DNA sequence: TGTGCCAGCAGTTGGGTCCTTCGACAGGGTGATGGCTACACCTTC. This encodes CASSWVLRQGDGYTF.